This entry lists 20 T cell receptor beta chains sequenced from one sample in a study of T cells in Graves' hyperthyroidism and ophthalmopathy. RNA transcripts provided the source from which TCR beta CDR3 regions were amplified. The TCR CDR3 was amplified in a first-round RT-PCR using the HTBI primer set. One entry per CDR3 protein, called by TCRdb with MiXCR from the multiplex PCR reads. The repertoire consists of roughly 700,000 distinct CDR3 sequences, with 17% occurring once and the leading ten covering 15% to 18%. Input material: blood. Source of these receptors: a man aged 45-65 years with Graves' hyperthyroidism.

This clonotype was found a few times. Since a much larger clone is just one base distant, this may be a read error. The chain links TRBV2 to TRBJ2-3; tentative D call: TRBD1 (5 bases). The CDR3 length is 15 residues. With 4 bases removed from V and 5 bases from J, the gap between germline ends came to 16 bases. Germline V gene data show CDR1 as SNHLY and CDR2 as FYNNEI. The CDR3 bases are TGTGCCAGCAGTGTGTTCGTGGGGCCCATAGATACGCAGTATTTT. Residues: CASSVFVGPIDTQYF. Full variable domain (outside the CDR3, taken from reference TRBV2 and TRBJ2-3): EPEVTQTPSHQVTQMGQEVILRCVPISNHLYFYWYRQILGQKVEFLVSFYNNEISEKSEIFDDQFSVERPDGSNFTLKIRSTKLEDSAMYFCASSVFVGPIDTQYFGPGTRLTVL.

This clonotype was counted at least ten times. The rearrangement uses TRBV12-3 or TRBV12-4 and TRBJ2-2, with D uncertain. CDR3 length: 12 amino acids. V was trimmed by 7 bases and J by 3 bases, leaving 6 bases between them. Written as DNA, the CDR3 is TGTGCCAGCAACGGCGACACCGGGGAGCTGTTTTTT. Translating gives CASNGDTGELFF.

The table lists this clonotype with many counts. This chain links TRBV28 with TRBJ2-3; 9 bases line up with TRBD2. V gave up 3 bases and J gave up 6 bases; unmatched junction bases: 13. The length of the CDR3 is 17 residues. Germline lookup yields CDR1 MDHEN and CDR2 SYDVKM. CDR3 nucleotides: TGTGCCAGCAGTTTCCTTCAGGGCGGGAGGGCCGCGGATACGCAGTATTTT. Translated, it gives CASSFLQGGRAADTQYF.

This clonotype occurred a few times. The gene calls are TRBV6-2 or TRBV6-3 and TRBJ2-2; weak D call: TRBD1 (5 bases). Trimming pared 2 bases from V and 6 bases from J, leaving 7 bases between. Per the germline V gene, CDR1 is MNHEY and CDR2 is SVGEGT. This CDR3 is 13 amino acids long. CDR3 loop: CASSYLRAGELFF. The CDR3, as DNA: TGTGCCAGCAGTTACCTCAGGGCCGGGGAGCTGTTTTTT.

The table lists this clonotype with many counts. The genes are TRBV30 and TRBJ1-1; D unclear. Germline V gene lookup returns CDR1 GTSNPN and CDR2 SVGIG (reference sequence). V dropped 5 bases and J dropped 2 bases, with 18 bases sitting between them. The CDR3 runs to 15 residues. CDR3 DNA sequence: TGTGCCTGGGCTCCTAGTGGACCAGGTAACACTGAAGCTTTCTTT. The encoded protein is CAWAPSGPGNTEAFF.

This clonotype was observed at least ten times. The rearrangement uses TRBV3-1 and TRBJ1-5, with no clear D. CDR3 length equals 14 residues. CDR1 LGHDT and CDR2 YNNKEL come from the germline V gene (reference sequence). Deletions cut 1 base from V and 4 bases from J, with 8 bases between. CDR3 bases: TGTGCCAGCAGCCAAGTTGGGTCGAATCAGCCCCAGCATTTT. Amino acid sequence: CASSQVGSNQPQHF.

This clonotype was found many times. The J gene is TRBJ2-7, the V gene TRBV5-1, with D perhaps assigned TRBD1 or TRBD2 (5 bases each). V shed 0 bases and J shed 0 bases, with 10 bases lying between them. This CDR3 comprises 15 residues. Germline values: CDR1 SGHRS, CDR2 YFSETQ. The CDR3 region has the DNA TGCGCCAGCAGCTTGGACGGGACGCCCTCCTACGAGCAGTACTTC. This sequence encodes CASSLDGTPSYEQYF.

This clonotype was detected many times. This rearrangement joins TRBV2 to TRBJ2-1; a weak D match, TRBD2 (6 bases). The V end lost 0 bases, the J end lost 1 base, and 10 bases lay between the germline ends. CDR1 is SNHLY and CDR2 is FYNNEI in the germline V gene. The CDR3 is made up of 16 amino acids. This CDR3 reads CASSEALGGSYNEQFF. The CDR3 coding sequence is TGTGCCAGCAGTGAAGCGCTTGGGGGGTCCTACAATGAGCAGTTCTTC.

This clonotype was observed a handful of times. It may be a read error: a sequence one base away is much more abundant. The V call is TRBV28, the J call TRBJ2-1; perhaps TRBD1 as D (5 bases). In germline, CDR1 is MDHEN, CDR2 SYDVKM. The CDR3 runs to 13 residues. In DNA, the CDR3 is TGTACCAGCAGTTTTCGTGGAGACAGTGAGCAGTTCTTC. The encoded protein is CTSSFRGDSEQFF.

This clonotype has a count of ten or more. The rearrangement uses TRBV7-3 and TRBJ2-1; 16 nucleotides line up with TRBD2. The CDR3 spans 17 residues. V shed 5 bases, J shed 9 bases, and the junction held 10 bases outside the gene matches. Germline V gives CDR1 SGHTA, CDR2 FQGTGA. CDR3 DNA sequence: TGTGCCAGCAGCCTGGGACTAGCGGGAGGGCTTGGGGGTGAGCAGTTCTTC. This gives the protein CASSLGLAGGLGGEQFF.

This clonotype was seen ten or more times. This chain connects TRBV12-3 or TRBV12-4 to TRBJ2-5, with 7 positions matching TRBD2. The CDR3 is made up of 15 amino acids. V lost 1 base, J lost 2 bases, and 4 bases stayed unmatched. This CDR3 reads CASSLVRAGQETQYF. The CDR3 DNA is TGTGCCAGCAGTTTAGTGCGAGCGGGACAAGAGACCCAGTACTTC.

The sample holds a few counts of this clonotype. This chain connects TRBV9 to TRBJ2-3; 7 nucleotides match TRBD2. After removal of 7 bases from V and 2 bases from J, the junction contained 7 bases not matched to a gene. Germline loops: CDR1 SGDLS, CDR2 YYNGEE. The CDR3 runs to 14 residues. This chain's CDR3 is CASGRASNTDTQYF. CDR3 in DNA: TGTGCCAGCGGGAGGGCCTCTAACACAGATACGCAGTATTTT.

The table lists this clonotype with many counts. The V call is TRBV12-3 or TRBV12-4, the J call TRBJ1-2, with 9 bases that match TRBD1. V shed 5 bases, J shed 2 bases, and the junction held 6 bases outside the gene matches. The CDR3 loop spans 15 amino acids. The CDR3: CASSPIQGANYGYTF. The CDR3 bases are TGTGCCAGCAGTCCAATACAGGGGGCCAACTATGGCTACACCTTC.

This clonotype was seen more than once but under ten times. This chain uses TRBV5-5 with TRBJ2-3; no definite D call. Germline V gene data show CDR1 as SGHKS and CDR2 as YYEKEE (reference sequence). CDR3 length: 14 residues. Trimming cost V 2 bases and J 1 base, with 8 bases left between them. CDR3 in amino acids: CASSLEEGTDTQYF. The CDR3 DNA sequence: TGTGCCAGCAGCTTAGAAGAGGGCACAGATACGCAGTATTTT.

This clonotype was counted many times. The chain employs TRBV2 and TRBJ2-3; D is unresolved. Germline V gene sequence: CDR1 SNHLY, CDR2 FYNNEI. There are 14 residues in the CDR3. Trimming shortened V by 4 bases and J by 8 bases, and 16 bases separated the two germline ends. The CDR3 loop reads CASSVEALVITQYF. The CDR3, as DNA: TGTGCCAGCAGTGTAGAAGCGCTGGTTATTACGCAGTATTTT. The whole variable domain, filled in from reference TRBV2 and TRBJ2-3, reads EPEVTQTPSHQVTQMGQEVILRCVPISNHLYFYWYRQILGQKVEFLVSFYNNEISEKSEIFDDQFSVERPDGSNFTLKIRSTKLEDSAMYFCASSVEALVITQYFGPGTRLTVL.

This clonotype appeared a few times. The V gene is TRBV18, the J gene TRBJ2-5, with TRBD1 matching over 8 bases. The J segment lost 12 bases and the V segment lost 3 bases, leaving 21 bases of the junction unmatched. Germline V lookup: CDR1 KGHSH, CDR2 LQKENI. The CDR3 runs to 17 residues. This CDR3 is CASSPGQGRGLLWKEYF. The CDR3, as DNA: TGTGCCAGCTCACCCGGACAGGGTCGAGGATTACTTTGGAAAGAGTACTTC.

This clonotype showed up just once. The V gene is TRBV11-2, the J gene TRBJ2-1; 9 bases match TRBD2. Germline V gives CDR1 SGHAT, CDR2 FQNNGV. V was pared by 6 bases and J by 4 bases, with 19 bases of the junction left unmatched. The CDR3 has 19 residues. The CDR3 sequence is CASSRKEREVPLSYNEQFF. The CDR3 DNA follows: TGTGCCAGCAGTCGGAAGGAGCGGGAGGTCCCTTTGTCTTACAATGAGCAGTTCTTC.

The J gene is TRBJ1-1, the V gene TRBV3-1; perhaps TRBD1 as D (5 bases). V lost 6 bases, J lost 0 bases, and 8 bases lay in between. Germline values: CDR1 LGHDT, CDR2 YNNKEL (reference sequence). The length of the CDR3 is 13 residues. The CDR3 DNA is TGTGCCAGCAGGACAGCTCTGAACACTGAAGCTTTCTTT. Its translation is CASRTALNTEAFF. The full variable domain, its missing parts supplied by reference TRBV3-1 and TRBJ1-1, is DTAVSQTPKYLVTQMGNDKSIKCEQNLGHDTMYWYKQDSKKFLKIMFSYNNKELIINETVPNRFSPKSPDKAHLNLHINSLELGDSAVYFCASRTALNTEAFFGQGTRLTVV.

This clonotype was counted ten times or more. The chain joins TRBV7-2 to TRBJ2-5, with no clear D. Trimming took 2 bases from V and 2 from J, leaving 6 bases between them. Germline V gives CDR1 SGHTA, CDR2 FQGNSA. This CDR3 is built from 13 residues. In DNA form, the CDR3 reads TGTGCCAGCAGCTTACAGATACAAGAGACCCAGTACTTC. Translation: CASSLQIQETQYF.

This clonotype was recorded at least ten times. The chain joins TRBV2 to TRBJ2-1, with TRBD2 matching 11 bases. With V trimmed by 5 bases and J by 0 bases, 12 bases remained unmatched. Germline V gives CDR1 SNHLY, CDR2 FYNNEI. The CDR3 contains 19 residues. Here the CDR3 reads CASSPGTSGVQSSYNEQFF. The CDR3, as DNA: TGTGCCAGCAGTCCCGGGACTAGCGGCGTGCAAAGCTCCTACAATGAGCAGTTCTTC.